The rows below give T cell receptor beta chains drawn from one sample of a study of blood T cell repertoires in COVID-19. The method was immunoSEQ multiplex PCR; TCRdb's version includes in-frame clones alone and lacks a portion of them. This table holds about 46,000 clones, 88% found once. Specimen: peripheral blood. These receptors were obtained from a human donor with active COVID-19. The donor label of this sample is uncertain. CDR3s include the opening cysteine and the closing phenylalanine or tryptophan. D genes are given only for firm matches. Size is stated for part of the rows, as once, few or many counts, or as a class when the clone is expanded.

J	V	D	size	CDR3
TRBJ2-3	TRBV6-5	TRBD1	few	CASIPGGATDTQYF
TRBJ2-3	TRBV7-9	TRBD1	-	CASSLDQGVWDTQYF
TRBJ1-1	TRBV5-4	-	once	CASSLVSNTEAFF
TRBJ2-1	TRBV11-2	TRBD2	-	CASSLDTSGMNEQFF
TRBJ2-1	TRBV19	-	-	CASSKESGGAREQFF
TRBJ2-3	TRBV7-3	TRBD2	-	CASSIAGGPDTQYF
TRBJ1-2	TRBV29-1	TRBD1	-	CSEGTGDYGYTF
TRBJ2-1	TRBV5-1	-	-	CASSLEYPNEQFF
TRBJ2-1	TRBV5-5	TRBD1	-	CASSTQGAGSYNEQFF
TRBJ2-5	TRBV7-9	-	-	CASSLDRGIGETQYF
TRBJ1-1	TRBV3-1/TRBV3-2	-	few	CASSQVTGLGNTEAFF
TRBJ1-2	TRBV11-2	TRBD1	-	CASSLARRGDYGYTF
TRBJ1-4	TRBV4-2	-	-	CASSQDEGRGNEKLFF
TRBJ2-1	TRBV29-1	TRBD2	-	CSVGGGLAGADEQFF
TRBJ2-6	TRBV5-1	TRBD2	once	CATSSGRASGANVLTF
TRBJ2-3	TRBV24-1	-	once	CATSSVYTQYF
TRBJ2-7	TRBV6-6	-	-	CASSLELREQYF
TRBJ2-5	TRBV5-6	TRBD1	-	CASSSQGAGGETQYF
TRBJ2-1	TRBV5-1	TRBD2	-	CASSLGYLAVGRNEQFF
TRBJ2-2	TRBV5-1	TRBD2	-	CASSLIAGKTGELFF
TRBJ1-4	TRBV2	-	-	CASVGGGMEKLFF
TRBJ2-3	TRBV7-6	TRBD1	-	CASSLGGQGHTDTQYF
TRBJ2-3	TRBV20-1	-	few	CSAFSTDTQYF
TRBJ2-7	TRBV19	TRBD2	-	CASSASPSGVVYEQYF
TRBJ2-4	TRBV9	-	-	CASSVDGRGHIQYF
TRBJ2-1	TRBV7-6	TRBD1	-	CASSPYRGNEQFF
TRBJ2-5	TRBV29-1	TRBD2	-	CSVESSREEQETQYF
TRBJ2-1	TRBV5-3	-	-	CARSELAPFDEQFF
TRBJ1-6	TRBV5-1	TRBD1	-	CASSWGQGNSPLHF
TRBJ2-7	TRBV5-1	TRBD1	-	CASSLTGAYEQYF
TRBJ2-5	TRBV5-5	-	-	CASSSGQMPIQETQYF
TRBJ2-1	TRBV15	-	-	CATRTPYNEQFF
TRBJ1-2	TRBV10-3	TRBD1	-	CAISESGTGAYGYTF
TRBJ1-5	TRBV6-2/TRBV6-3	-	-	CASSYRQSQPQHF
TRBJ2-5	TRBV4-1	TRBD1	-	CASRRDRVGQETQYF
TRBJ2-1	TRBV6-5	-	-	CASSLDRNEQFF
TRBJ2-5	TRBV11-3	TRBD1	-	CASRGTAPGETQYF
TRBJ2-2	TRBV9	-	few	CASSVSGEAGELFF
TRBJ2-7	TRBV18	-	-	CASSPSPVSYEQYF
TRBJ1-5	TRBV7-2	-	-	CASSASGGNQPQHF
TRBJ2-3	TRBV5-1	-	-	CASSLRGSDTQYF
TRBJ2-2	TRBV21-1	-	once	CASSKSGGSGGTGELFF
TRBJ1-4	TRBV11-2	TRBD1	once	CASSFRRNRGRTNEKLFF
TRBJ2-1	TRBV3-1/TRBV3-2	TRBD2	-	CASSQETPGLAFYNEQFF
TRBJ1-5	TRBV28	-	-	CASTPGALGGNQPQHF